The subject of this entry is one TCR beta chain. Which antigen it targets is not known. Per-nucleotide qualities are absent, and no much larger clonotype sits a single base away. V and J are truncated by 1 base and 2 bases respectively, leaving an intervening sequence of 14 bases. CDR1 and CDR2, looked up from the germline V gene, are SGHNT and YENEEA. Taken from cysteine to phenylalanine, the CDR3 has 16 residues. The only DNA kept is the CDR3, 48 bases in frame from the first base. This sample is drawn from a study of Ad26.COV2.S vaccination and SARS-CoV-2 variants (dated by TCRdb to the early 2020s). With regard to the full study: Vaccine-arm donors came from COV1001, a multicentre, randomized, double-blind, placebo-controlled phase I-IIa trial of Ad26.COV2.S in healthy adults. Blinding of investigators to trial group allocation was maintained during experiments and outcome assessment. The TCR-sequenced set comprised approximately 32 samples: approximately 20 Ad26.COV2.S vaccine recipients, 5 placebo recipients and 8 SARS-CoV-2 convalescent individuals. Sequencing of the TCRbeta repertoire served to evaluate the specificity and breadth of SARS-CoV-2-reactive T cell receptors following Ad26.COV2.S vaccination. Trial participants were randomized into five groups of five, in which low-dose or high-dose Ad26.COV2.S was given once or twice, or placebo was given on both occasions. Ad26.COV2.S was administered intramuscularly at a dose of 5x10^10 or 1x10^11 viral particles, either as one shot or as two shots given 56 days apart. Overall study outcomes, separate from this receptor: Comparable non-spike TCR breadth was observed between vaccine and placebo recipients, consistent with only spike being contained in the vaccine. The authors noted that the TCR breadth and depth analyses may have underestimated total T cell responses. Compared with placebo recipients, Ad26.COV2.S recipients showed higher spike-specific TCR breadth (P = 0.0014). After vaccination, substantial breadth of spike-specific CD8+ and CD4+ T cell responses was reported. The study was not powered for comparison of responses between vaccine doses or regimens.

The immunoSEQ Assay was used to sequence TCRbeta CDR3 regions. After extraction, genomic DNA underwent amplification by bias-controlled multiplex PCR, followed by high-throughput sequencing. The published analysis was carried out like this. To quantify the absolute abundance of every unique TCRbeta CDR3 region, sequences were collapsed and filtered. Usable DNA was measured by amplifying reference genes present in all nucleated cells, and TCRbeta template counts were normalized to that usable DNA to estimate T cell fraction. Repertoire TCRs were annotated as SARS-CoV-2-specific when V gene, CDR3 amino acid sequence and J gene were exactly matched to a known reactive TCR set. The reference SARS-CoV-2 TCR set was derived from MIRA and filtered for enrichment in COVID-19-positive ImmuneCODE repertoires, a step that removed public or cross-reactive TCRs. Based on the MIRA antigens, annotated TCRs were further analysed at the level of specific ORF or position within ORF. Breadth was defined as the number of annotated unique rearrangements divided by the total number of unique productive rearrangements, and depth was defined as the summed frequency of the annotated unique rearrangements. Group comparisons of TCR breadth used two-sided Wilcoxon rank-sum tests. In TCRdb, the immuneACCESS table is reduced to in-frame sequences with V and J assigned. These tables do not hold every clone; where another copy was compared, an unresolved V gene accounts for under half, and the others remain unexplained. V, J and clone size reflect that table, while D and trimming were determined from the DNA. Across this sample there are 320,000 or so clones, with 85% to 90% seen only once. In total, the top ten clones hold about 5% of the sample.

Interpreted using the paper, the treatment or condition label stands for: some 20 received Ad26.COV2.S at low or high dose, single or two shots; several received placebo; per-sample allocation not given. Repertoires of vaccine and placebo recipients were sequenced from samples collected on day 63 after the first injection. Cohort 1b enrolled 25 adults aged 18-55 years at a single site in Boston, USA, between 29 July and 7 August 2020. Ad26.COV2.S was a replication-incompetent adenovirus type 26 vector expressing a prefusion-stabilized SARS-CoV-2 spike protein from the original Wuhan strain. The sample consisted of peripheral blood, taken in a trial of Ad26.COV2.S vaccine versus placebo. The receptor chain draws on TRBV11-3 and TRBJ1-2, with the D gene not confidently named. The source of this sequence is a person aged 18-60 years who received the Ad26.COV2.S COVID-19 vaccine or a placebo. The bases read TGTGCCAGCAGCTTAGGCCCTCGGACGGAAAACTATGGCTACACCTTC. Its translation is CASSLGPRTENYGYTF.